The sample holds a few counts of the clone carrying this TCR beta chain. Its specificity is unknown. With V trimmed by 6 bases and J by 3 bases, 16 bases remained unmatched. The germline CDR1 and CDR2 sequences are MDHEN and SYDVKM. The CDR3 is 18 residues long. Extracted RNA was reverse transcribed into cDNA, the sequencing template. The table came from immunoSEQ multiplex PCR; TCRdb's copy has only in-frame clones and leaves some out. The sample records under 350,000 clones, 55% to 70% being singletons. The record originates from a study of CD8+ T cells in alopecia areata. Whole-study findings and limits: Having one nonresponder leaves uncertain how baseline CD8+ expansion relates to response. Lesional tissue from the scalp (especially in alopecia totalis/universalis) showed higher clonality than normal scalp. Alphabeta T cells residing in normal skin are also sequenced in scalp samples.

The sample's treatment: oral pan-JAK inhibitor, 5-10 mg twice daily. This sequence was found in a human donor with alopecia areata. The sample consisted of CD4+ T cells sorted from blood, taken at week 24, from a patient treated with tofacitinib. The rearrangement uses TRBV28 and TRBJ2-2, with TRBD1 matching 7 bases. The CDR3 region has the DNA TGTGCCAGCAGACCCTCCGCAGGGGGAGTTGGGCACACCGGGGAGCTGTTTTTT. It translates to CASRPSAGGVGHTGELFF. Filled out from reference TRBV28 and TRBJ2-2, the complete variable domain reads DVKVTQSSRYLVKRTGEKVFLECVQDMDHENMFWYRQDPGLGLRLIYFSYDVKMKEKGDIPEGYSVSREKKERFSLILESASTNQTSMYLCASRPSAGGVGHTGELFFGEGSRLTVL.